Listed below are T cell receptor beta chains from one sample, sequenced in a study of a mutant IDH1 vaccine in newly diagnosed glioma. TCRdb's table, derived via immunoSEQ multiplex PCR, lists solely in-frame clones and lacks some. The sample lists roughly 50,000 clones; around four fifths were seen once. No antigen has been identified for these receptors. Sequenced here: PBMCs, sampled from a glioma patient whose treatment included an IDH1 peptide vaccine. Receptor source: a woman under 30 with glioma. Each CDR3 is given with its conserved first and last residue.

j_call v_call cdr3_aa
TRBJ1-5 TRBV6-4 CASSDSPGENQPQHF
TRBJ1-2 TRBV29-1 CSATTGRNYGYTF
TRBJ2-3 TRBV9 CASSAHTDTQYF
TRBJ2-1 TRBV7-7 CASSPGGSEQFF
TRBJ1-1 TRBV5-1 CASSPGLNTEAFF
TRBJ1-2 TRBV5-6 CASSLIGEDYGYTF
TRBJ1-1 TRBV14 CASSQLTADTEAFF
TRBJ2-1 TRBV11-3 CASSFSATIYNEQFF
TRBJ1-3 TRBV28 CASSSRDRSSGNTIYF
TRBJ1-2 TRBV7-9 CASSLPTLQYGYTF
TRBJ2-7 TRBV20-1 CSAGEKYEQYF
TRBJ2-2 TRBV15 CATSRDTLAGVAGELFF
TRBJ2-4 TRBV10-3 CATGDRGIQYF
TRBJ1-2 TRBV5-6 CASSLSGEYGYTF
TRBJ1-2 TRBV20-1 CSAMDHRGYTF
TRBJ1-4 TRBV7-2 CASSLSGPNEKLFF